Sequencing of this TCR beta chain was carried out in a study of OX40 agonist ivuxolimab in advanced cancers. Whole-study results and caveats: By week 6 at 0.1 to 3.0 mg/kg, blood CD4+ and CD8+ T cells had expanded clonally.

Libraries were prepared by immunoSEQ multiplex PCR; TCRdb keeps only in-frame clonotypes and omits some of them. The sample carries 40,000 or so clones, approximately 80% recorded once. This CDR3 region has 16 residues. V lost 6 bases, J lost 7 bases, and 13 bases stayed unmatched. Germline V CDR1 and CDR2: SGHAT, FQNNGV. Autoimmune disease history or systemic immunosuppression was exclusionary. The study sampled blood at baseline, cycle 4 day 1, and cycle 7 day 1. Comment on this clone: Its target is not known.

Material: CD4+ or CD8+ T cells sorted from blood, obtained in a trial of the OX40 agonist ivuxolimab. V is TRBV11-2 and J is TRBJ2-5; 11 nucleotides agree with TRBD2. This TCR was recovered from an adult with an advanced solid tumor such as melanoma, head and neck, liver or kidney cancer. The CDR3 DNA sequence: TGTGCCAGCAGACGCTATAGCGGGGGGGACACTGGGACCCAGTACTTC. This codes for CASRRYSGGDTGTQYF. The whole variable domain, filled in from reference TRBV11-2 and TRBJ2-5, reads EAGVAQSPRYKIIEKRQSVAFWCNPISGHATLYWYQQILGQGPKLLIQFQNNGVVDDSQLPKDRFSAERLKGVDSTLKIQPAKLEDSAVYLCASRRYSGGDTGTQYFGPGTRLLVL.